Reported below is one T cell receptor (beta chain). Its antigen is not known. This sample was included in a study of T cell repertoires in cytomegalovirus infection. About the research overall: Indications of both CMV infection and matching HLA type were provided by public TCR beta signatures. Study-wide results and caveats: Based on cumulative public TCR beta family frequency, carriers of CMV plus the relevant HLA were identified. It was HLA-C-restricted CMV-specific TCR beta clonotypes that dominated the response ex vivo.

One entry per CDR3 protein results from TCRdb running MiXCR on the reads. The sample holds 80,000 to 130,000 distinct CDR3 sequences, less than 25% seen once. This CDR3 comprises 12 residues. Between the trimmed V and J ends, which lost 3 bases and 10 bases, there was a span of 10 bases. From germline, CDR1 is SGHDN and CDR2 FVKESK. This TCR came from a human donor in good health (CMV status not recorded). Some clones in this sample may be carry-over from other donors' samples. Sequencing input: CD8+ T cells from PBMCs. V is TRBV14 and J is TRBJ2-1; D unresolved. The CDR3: CASSQSRYEQFF. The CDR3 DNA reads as TGTGCCAGCAGCCAGTCGAGGTACGAGCAGTTCTTC.